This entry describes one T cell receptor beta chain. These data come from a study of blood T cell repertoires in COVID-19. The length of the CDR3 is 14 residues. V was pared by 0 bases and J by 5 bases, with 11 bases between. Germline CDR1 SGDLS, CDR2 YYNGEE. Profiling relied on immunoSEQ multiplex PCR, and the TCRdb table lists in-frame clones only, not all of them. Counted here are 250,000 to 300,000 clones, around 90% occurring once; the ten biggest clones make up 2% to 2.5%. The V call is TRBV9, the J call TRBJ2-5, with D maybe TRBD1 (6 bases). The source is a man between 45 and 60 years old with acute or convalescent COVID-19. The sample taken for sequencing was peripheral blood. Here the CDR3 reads CASSVALGQETQYF. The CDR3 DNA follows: TGTGCCAGCAGCGTAGCTCTAGGACAGGAGACCCAGTACTTC.